This T cell receptor beta chain was sequenced during a study of blood T cell repertoires in COVID-19. About the research overall: Donors in the United States, Italy and Spain gave samples during acute or convalescent COVID-19. The analysed material was cDNA or gDNA that came from T cells, B-cell-depleted T cells, or PBMCs.

The CDR3 length is 17 residues. Germline V gives CDR1 MNHEY, CDR2 SVGEGT. V gave up 0 bases and J gave up 0 bases; unmatched junction bases: 5. The table came from immunoSEQ multiplex PCR; TCRdb's copy has only in-frame clones and leaves some out. Of around 150,000 clones listed, about 86% are singletons. Sequenced: peripheral blood. The chain carries TRBV6-2 or TRBV6-3 and TRBJ2-4; 7 bases match TRBD1. This TCR derives from a man aged 65 to 79 with acute or convalescent COVID-19. CDR3 amino acids: CASSYSGTDLAKNIQYF. The CDR3 nucleotides are TGTGCCAGCAGTTACTCTGGGACAGATCTAGCCAAAAACATTCAGTACTTC.